This is a list of T cell receptor beta chains from one sample in a study of blood T cell repertoires in COVID-19. Sequenced by immunoSEQ multiplex PCR; TCRdb stores in-frame clones only, minus some. Here the sample spans about 170,000 clones, roughly nine tenths being singletons. The sequenced sample was peripheral blood. The receptor source for this set is a woman aged 60-70 years with COVID-19, enrolled during active disease. CDR3s include the opening cysteine and the closing phenylalanine or tryptophan. The D gene is left open where the match is weak. Some rows mark clone size as missing; the rest say once, few, many or name a class of expanded clone.

>TRBJ1-2|NA|12|TRBV9|NA
TGTGCCAGCAGCGCGGACAGCTATGGCTACACCTTC
CASSADSYGYTF
>TRBJ2-7|NA|12|TRBV30|TRBD1
TGTGCCTGGAGAGCGACAGGGTGGCAGCAGTACTTC
CAWRATGWQQYF
>TRBJ2-7|once|15|TRBV7-3|TRBD1
TGTGCCAGCAGCTTTTACGGGACAGGGAACTACGAGCAGTACTTC
CASSFYGTGNYEQYF
>TRBJ1-5|NA|16|TRBV10-3|TRBD1
TGTGCCATCAGTGATCCGACAGGGGACCCCAATCAGCCCCAGCATTTT
CAISDPTGDPNQPQHF
>TRBJ2-7|NA|14|TRBV28|TRBD2
TGTGCCACCGCGACCGGCGGGAGGGAATACGAGCAGTACTTC
CATATGGREYEQYF
>TRBJ2-7|NA|14|TRBV2|NA
TGTGCCAGCAGGCCGGGGGACTTAACCTACGAGCAGTACTTC
CASRPGDLTYEQYF
>TRBJ1-4|NA|20|TRBV6-2/TRBV6-3|TRBD1
TGTGCCAGCAGTTACCCTAGACAGGGGAATGAAAGGGCTTCGAATGAAAAACTGTTTTTT
CASSYPRQGNERASNEKLFF
>TRBJ1-6|few|14|TRBV4-1|NA
TGCGCCAGCAGCCCTGGAGACTATAATTCACCCCTCCACTTT
CASSPGDYNSPLHF
>TRBJ1-2|NA|14|TRBV6-5|NA
TGTGCCAGCAGTTTACAAACCCCCGGGAATGGCTACACCTTC
CASSLQTPGNGYTF
>TRBJ1-3|NA|15|TRBV7-2|TRBD1
TGTGCCAGCAGCTTCGACAGGGGGCCTGGAAACACCATATATTTT
CASSFDRGPGNTIYF
>TRBJ2-7|NA|14|TRBV5-6|TRBD1
TGTGCCAGCAGCTACGGGACAGGACCTGGCGAGCAGTACTTC
CASSYGTGPGEQYF
>TRBJ2-2|NA|17|TRBV7-9|TRBD2
TGTGCCAGCAGCTTAGTCCTAGCGGGAACGGGCACCGGGGAGCTGTTTTTT
CASSLVLAGTGTGELFF
>TRBJ2-1|NA|13|TRBV5-1|TRBD2
TGCGCCAGCAGCGCGGGACTAGCCAATGAGCAGTTCTTC
CASSAGLANEQFF
>TRBJ1-4|NA|15|TRBV28|NA
TGTGCCAGCAACCCCTGGGCAGGCTTCGATGAAAAACTGTTTTTT
CASNPWAGFDEKLFF
>TRBJ2-1|NA|15|TRBV6-4|TRBD2
TGTGCCAGCAGTGACTCGAGGCTAGCGGGAGATGAGCAGTTCTTC
CASSDSRLAGDEQFF
>TRBJ2-1|NA|15|TRBV2|TRBD1
TGTGCCAGCAGGCCTGACAGGGAGATTTACAATGAGCAGTTCTTC
CASRPDREIYNEQFF
>TRBJ2-7|NA|15|TRBV9|NA
TGTGCCAGCAGCGCCAACCCTAGCGCCTCCTACGAGCAGTACTTC
CASSANPSASYEQYF
>TRBJ1-6|few|14|TRBV3-1/TRBV3-2|NA
TGTGCCAGCAGCCAATTGGGCATAGATTCACCCCTCCACTTT
CASSQLGIDSPLHF
>TRBJ1-1|NA|15|TRBV4-2|NA
TGTGCCAGCAGCCAAGATAGTCGAGGTTACACTGAAGCTTTCTTT
CASSQDSRGYTEAFF
>TRBJ2-1|NA|14|TRBV7-2|TRBD2
TGTGCCAGCAGCTTAGCGGGAGGGTGGAATGAGCAGTTCTTC
CASSLAGGWNEQFF
>TRBJ2-7|NA|15|TRBV4-1|NA
TGCGCCAGCAGCCAAGCTATCGGGGAGGCCTACGAGCAGTACTTC
CASSQAIGEAYEQYF
>TRBJ1-1|NA|13|TRBV14|NA
TGTGCCAGCAGCCAAGGGGGGCGCACTGAAGCTTTCTTT
CASSQGGRTEAFF
>TRBJ2-1|NA|16|TRBV5-4|TRBD2
TGTGCCAGCCAAGGTGGTAGCGGGAGGGCCTACAATGAGCAGTTCTTC
CASQGGSGRAYNEQFF
>TRBJ1-1|NA|15|TRBV13|TRBD1
TGTGCCAGCAGCTTGAGGGGACAGATGAACACTGAAGCTTTCTTT
CASSLRGQMNTEAFF
>TRBJ1-3|NA|19|TRBV7-2|TRBD1
TGTGCCAGCAGCACTATTACGGGGACAGTTACGAGCTCTGGAAACACCATATATTTT
CASSTITGTVTSSGNTIYF
>TRBJ2-2|NA|17|TRBV15|NA
TGTGCCACCAGCAGGGGAGGGGGGCGACCTCACACCGGGGAGCTGTTTTTT
CATSRGGGRPHTGELFF
>TRBJ1-1|NA|12|TRBV7-3|TRBD1
TGTGCCAGCAGCCGGAACAGGGGGCGAGCTTTCTTT
CASSRNRGRAFF
>TRBJ2-1|once|15|TRBV5-4|NA
TGTGCCAGCAGCTTGAAGCGGCTCAGCAAAAATGAGCAGTTCTTC
CASSLKRLSKNEQFF
>TRBJ2-5|NA|14|TRBV4-1|NA
TGCGCCAGCAGCCCTACAGGGAACCAAGAGACCCAGTACTTC
CASSPTGNQETQYF
>TRBJ2-3|NA|14|TRBV7-3|NA
TGTGCCAGCAGCCGGGAGTTTCCCACAGATACGCAGTATTTT
CASSREFPTDTQYF